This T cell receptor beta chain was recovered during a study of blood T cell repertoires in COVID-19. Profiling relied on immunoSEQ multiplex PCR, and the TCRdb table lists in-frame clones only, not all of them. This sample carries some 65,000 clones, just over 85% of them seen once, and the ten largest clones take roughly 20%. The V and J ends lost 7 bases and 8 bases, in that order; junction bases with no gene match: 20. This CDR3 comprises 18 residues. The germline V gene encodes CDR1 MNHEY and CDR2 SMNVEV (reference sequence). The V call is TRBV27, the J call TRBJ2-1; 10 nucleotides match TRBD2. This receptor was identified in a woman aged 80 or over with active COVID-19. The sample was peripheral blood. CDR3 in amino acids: CASNRSPPGLALVDEQFF. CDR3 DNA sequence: TGTGCCAGCAACCGTTCCCCCCCGGGACTAGCGCTTGTGGATGAGCAGTTCTTC.